Reported below is one T cell receptor (beta chain). Its antigen is not known. This sample was included in a study of shared clonotypes between healthy human individuals. Findings of the study overall: Relative to clonotypes present in all four donors, those not shared had lower generation probabilities. Rarefaction analysis demonstrated incomplete sorted-subset sequencing notwithstanding large depth. Around 5% was the fraction of naive CD4 clonotypes found shared across several donors.

As processed by the authors: Filtering of immunoSEQ junctional sequences could not match full-length read filtering. The assay was immunoSEQ multiplex PCR, and TCRdb's table has in-frame clones only and misses some. V and J calls and clone size are as listed in that table; D and trimming were resolved from the DNA. The repertoire holds approximately 1.9 million clones, just under 95% seen once, with 1.5% to 2% in the top ten. The naive CD8 population came from CD45RO-negative cells selected for CCR7, without terminally differentiated effector memory CD45RA+ cells. This CDR3 has 14 residues. V lost 3 bases to trimming and J lost 4 bases; unmatched junction nucleotides: 4. Germline CDR1 and CDR2: SGDLS and YYNGEE.

Sequences were obtained from naive CD8+ T cells from PBMCs. This TCR came from a man aged 18 to 29 in good health. Some clones in this sample may be carry-over from other donors' samples. This chain uses TRBV9 with TRBJ2-3, with TRBD2 identical over 8 bases. This CDR3 is CASSGGLVPDTQYF. CDR3 sequence (DNA): TGTGCCAGCAGCGGGGGACTAGTCCCAGATACGCAGTATTTT.